The T cell receptor (beta chain) described here comes from a study of OX40 agonist ivuxolimab in advanced cancers. Describing the broader study: The costimulatory receptor OX40 (CD134) was targeted by ivuxolimab, a fully human IgG2 agonistic monoclonal antibody. Intravenous ivuxolimab was administered to patients every 2 weeks at six dose levels: 0.01, 0.1, 0.3, 1.5, 3 and 10 mg/kg. Among the 52 dose-escalation patients, about 20 had hepatocellular carcinoma, roughly 15 melanoma, 9 renal cell carcinoma and 9 head and neck cancer. A male proportion of under 85% and a mean age of approximately 60 years, ranging from about 20 to 79, were recorded for the dose-escalation cohort. Patients were allowed to have had prior anti-PD-1, anti-PD-L1 or anti-CTLA-4 therapy, and approximately 43% of the dose-escalation patients had previously received checkpoint inhibitors. Partial responses occurred in three dose-escalation patients: two with cutaneous melanoma and one with hepatocellular carcinoma. The point of sequencing TCRbeta in the periphery was to test whether ivuxolimab changed TCR sequence diversity and drove clonal T-cell expansion. The monotherapy dose-escalation portion (N of about 50 patients) of the phase I ivuxolimab trial is reported in the paper. Results and caveats for the whole study, not just this receptor: The antigen specificity of the clonally expanded peripheral T cells was not determined. In the 0.1-3.0 mg/kg groups, partial responders had among the lowest normalized peripheral clonal expansion, particularly in CD8+ T cells. After ivuxolimab, expanded clones were on average more numerous among CD8+ T cells than among CD4+ T cells. Clonal expansion of both CD4+ and CD8+ blood T cells was observed from baseline to week 6 at doses 0.1 to 3.0 mg/kg. Low levels of normalized T-cell clonal expansion were also seen in some patients who did not respond.

The trial excluded patients who had a history of autoimmune disease or were on systemic immunosuppression. Peripheral blood for TCR sequencing was collected from all dose cohorts at baseline, on cycle 4 day 1, and on cycle 7 day 1. Samples came from an open-label, multicenter, first-in-human phase I dose-escalation trial of ivuxolimab. Adults with locally advanced or metastatic melanoma, renal cell, hepatocellular, or head and neck squamous cell carcinoma were enrolled in the trial. Before TCR sequencing, CD4+ T cells and CD8+ T cells were sorted from peripheral blood as separate populations. Genomic DNA was extracted from sorted cells for sequencing of the TCRbeta CDR3 region. TCRbeta CDR3 regions were sequenced using the immunoSEQ Assay. TCRdb holds this immuneACCESS table with in-frame rearrangements only. Some clones are missing; in checked studies, unresolved V genes explain under half, and the rest has no known cause. The sample data list more than 65,000 clones, and about 78% of these were observed just once. Clones ranked in the top ten supply about 5% of the sample.

This clone showed up just once. Which antigen it targets is not known. Base quality data are lacking; no much larger clone is found one base away. The input for sequencing was CD4+ or CD8+ T cells sorted from blood, taken in a trial of the OX40 agonist ivuxolimab. The TCR originated in an adult with an advanced solid tumor such as melanoma, head and neck, liver or kidney cancer.

The DNA sequence is TGTGCCAGCTCCCCCAGCCAGCTCAATGAAGCTTTCTTT. This yields the protein CASSPSQLNEAFF. The chain is assembled from TRBV11-3 and TRBJ1-1, with the D gene uncertain. The CDR3, cysteine through phenylalanine, is 13 amino acids long. Just the 39-base CDR3 DNA is kept, in frame starting at base 1. Trimming removed 8 bases from V and 7 bases from J, leaving 17 bases between the germline ends. The germline V gene yields SGHNT for CDR1 and YENEEA for CDR2.